This entry lists 27 T cell receptor beta chains sequenced from one sample in a study of cytomegalovirus exposure and HLA in healthy donors. The study ran its PCR with 60 Vbeta and 13 Jbeta primers. Method: immunoSEQ multiplex PCR; TCRdb's copy keeps in-frame clones and lacks some. The sample has fewer than 150,000 clones, roughly 14% seen once. Sequencing input: PBMCs. Source of these receptors: a woman under 30 in good health and CMV-seronegative.

This clone was detected only a few times. The rearrangement uses TRBV2 and TRBJ2-2; TRBD1 might be the D (6 bases). CDR3 length: 14 amino acids. The V gene's germline CDR1 is SNHLY and CDR2 FYNNEI. V shed 3 bases and J shed 7 bases, with 12 bases lying between them. CDR3 amino acids: CASSDRGMGGELFF. The CDR3 DNA reads as TGTGCCAGCAGTGACAGGGGAATGGGCGGGGAGCTGTTTTTT.

The chain combines TRBV15 with TRBJ2-5; D not certain. V lost 1 base to trimming and J lost 5 bases, with 8 bases between them. The CDR3 loop spans 13 amino acids. Germline V gene lookup returns CDR1 LNHNV and CDR2 YYDKDF (reference sequence). CDR3 amino acids: CATSRGVKETQYF. The CDR3 DNA reads as TGTGCCACCAGCAGAGGCGTTAAGGAGACCCAGTACTTC.

In the case of this clone: The junction departs from the called germline gene at one end, perhaps through a read error. This chain connects TRBV15 to TRBJ1-5; D gene uncertain. Germline CDR1 and CDR2: LNHNV and YYDKDF (reference sequence). The length of the CDR3 is 16 residues. As DNA, the CDR3 is TGTGCCACCAGCAGAGATCTATCCGGGAAGGATCAGCACCAGCATTTT. Protein: CATSRDLSGKDQHQHF. The full variable domain, completed using reference TRBV15 and TRBJ1-5, is DAMVIQNPRYQVTQFGKPVTLSCSQTLNHNVMYWYQQKSSQAPKLLFHYYDKDFNNEADTPDNFQSRRPNTSFCFLDIRSPGLGDTAMYLCATSRDLSGKDQHQHFGDGTRLSIL.

This clone was counted between two and nine times. The chain carries TRBV27 and TRBJ1-6; TRBD1 is a possible D gene (5 bases). Per the germline V gene, CDR1 is MNHEY and CDR2 is SMNVEV (reference sequence). V dropped 0 bases and J dropped 8 bases, with 8 bases sitting between them. The CDR3 contains 14 residues. Here the CDR3 reads CASSLSKGHSPLHF. The CDR3 bases are TGTGCCAGCAGTTTATCGAAGGGGCATTCACCCCTCCACTTT.

In its sample, this clone was seen once. This chain links TRBV28 with TRBJ2-3; TRBD1 might be the D (6 bases). V lost 5 bases to trimming and J lost 0 bases, with 15 bases between them. CDR3 size: 16 residues. In germline, CDR1 is MDHEN, CDR2 SYDVKM. The CDR3 nucleotides read TGTGCCAGCAGTCCCGGACAGTCTTTGAGCACAGATACGCAGTATTTT. Translated, it gives CASSPGQSLSTDTQYF. The variable domain in full, with the rest retrieved from reference TRBV28 and TRBJ2-3, is DVKVTQSSRYLVKRTGEKVFLECVQDMDHENMFWYRQDPGLGLRLIYFSYDVKMKEKGDIPEGYSVSREKKERFSLILESASTNQTSMYLCASSPGQSLSTDTQYFGPGTRLTVL.

V usage is TRBV27 and J usage is TRBJ1-2; TRBD1 aligns across 9 bases. The CDR3 has 16 amino acids. Trimming removed 6 bases from V and 3 bases from J; junction bases left unmatched: 11. Per germline, CDR1 MNHEY and CDR2 SMNVEV (reference sequence). CDR3 bases: TGTGCCAGCAGAGCTCTCGGGGACAGGGTTGACTATGGCTACACCTTC. This sequence encodes CASRALGDRVDYGYTF.

The chain uses TRBV9 and TRBJ2-1, with TRBD2 matching over 7 bases. Germline V gene lookup returns CDR1 SGDLS and CDR2 YYNGEE. The CDR3 is 15 residues long. V gave up 3 bases and J gave up 4 bases; unmatched junction bases: 7. CDR3 DNA: TGTGCCAGCAGCGCAAGGGACTACGAATACAATGAGCAGTTCTTC. Protein product: CASSARDYEYNEQFF.

This CDR3 reads CASSRINYGQYF. The CDR3 DNA reads TGTGCCAGCAGCAGGATCAACTACGGGCAGTACTTC. The chain uses TRBV12-1 and TRBJ2-7; TRBD2, the table's D call, was not compared with the DNA. TRBV12-1 is a pseudogene locus. The CDR3 extends over 12 amino acids.

This sequence joins TRBV5-1 and TRBJ1-1; tentatively, D is TRBD1 (5 bases). The CDR3 length is 14 residues. Germline values: CDR1 SGHRS, CDR2 YFSETQ. V lost 0 bases and J lost 3, with 9 bases in between. The CDR3 bases are TGCGCCAGCAGCTTGGGGAGGGGAGACACTGAAGCTTTCTTT. Translated: CASSLGRGDTEAFF.

This clone was recorded a few times. The rearrangement uses TRBV5-6 and TRBJ2-7; 8 nucleotides align to TRBD1. Germline-derived CDR1 and CDR2 are SGHDT and YYEEEE. The CDR3 length is 15 residues. J lost 1 base, V lost 4 bases, and 7 bases had no gene match. The CDR3 DNA is TGTGCCAGCAGCCCGGCGGGGACAGGATCCTACGAGCAGTACTTC. Translated: CASSPAGTGSYEQYF. The full variable domain, completed using reference TRBV5-6 and TRBJ2-7, is DAGVTQSPTHLIKTRGQQVTLRCSPKSGHDTVSWYQQALGQGPQFIFQYYEEEERQRGNFPDRFSGHQFPNYSSELNVNALLLGDSALYLCASSPAGTGSYEQYFGPGTRLTVT.

This clone was detected only a few times. The chain recombines TRBV6-6 with TRBJ2-7; 8 positions match TRBD2. In germline, CDR1 is MNHNY, CDR2 SVGAGI (reference sequence). Germline trimming cut 2 bases from V and 1 base from J; bases unmatched to any gene: 1. This CDR3 is built from 14 residues. This CDR3 reads CASSYPGGSYEQYF. The CDR3 region has the DNA TGTGCCAGCAGTTACCCGGGGGGGTCCTACGAGCAGTACTTC.

The J gene is TRBJ1-4, the V gene TRBV7-8; D not resolved. Trimming removed 5 bases from V and 5 bases from J, with 15 bases in between. Germline CDR1 is SGHVS and CDR2 is FQNEAQ. CDR3 length: 15 amino acids. The CDR3 loop reads CASSPFWGGNEKLFF. CDR3 DNA sequence: TGTGCCAGCAGCCCCTTTTGGGGAGGGAATGAAAAACTGTTTTTT.

The chain is built from TRBV2 and TRBJ2-1; D is undetermined. From germline, CDR1 is SNHLY and CDR2 FYNNEI. CDR3 length: 14 residues. Trimming removed 4 bases at V and 6 bases at J, with 13 bases between. The CDR3 reads CASSGAPALNEQFF. The CDR3 nucleotides are TGTGCCAGCAGTGGGGCCCCCGCACTCAATGAGCAGTTCTTC.

This clone has just a few counts. The chain combines TRBV6-5 with TRBJ2-1; 9 nucleotides line up with TRBD2. Germline V CDR1 and CDR2: MNHEY, SVGAGI. The CDR3 sequence is 15 residues long. Trimming at V came to 6 bases and at J to 4 bases, leaving 7 bases not matched to a gene. Here the CDR3 DNA reads TGTGCCAGCAGCTCCGGGACTAGCAGTTACAATGAGCAGTTCTTC. This translates into CASSSGTSSYNEQFF.

Only a few counts were recorded for this clone. The J gene is TRBJ2-7, the V gene TRBV6-5; the D gene is possibly TRBD1 (6 bases). Germline CDR1 is MNHEY and CDR2 is SVGAGI. This CDR3 is built from 13 residues. Trimming took off 6 bases at V and 2 bases at J, with 11 bases between the two ends. CDR3 region: CASSLGQPYEQYF. CDR3 coding DNA: TGTGCCAGCAGCCTGGGACAACCCTACGAGCAGTACTTC.

The chain employs TRBV15 and TRBJ1-4; D gene ambiguous. V was trimmed by 3 bases and J by 4 bases, leaving 15 bases between them. There are 16 residues in the CDR3. The germline gives CDR1 LNHNV, CDR2 YYDKDF (reference sequence). CDR3 sequence (DNA): TGTGCCACCAGCAGCCATCGTGAGGGCAATAATGAAAAACTGTTTTTT. This encodes CATSSHREGNNEKLFF.

The chain employs TRBV14 and TRBJ2-1, with D tentatively TRBD1 (6 bases). The CDR3 has 13 amino acids. Germline values: CDR1 SGHDN, CDR2 FVKESK. V was shortened by 4 bases and J by 7 bases, with 11 bases between the two germline ends. The CDR3 spells CASSRTAFNEQFF. CDR3 in DNA: TGTGCCAGCAGCCGGACAGCTTTTAATGAGCAGTTCTTC.

This clone was seen repeatedly, ten times or more. The V gene is TRBV6-4, the J gene TRBJ2-1; D is possibly TRBD1 (6 bases). Germline V CDR1 and CDR2: MRHNA, SNTAGT. V lost 0 bases and J 5 bases, leaving 11 bases between the germline ends. CDR3 length equals 15 residues. The CDR3 sequence: CASSDSSGAHNEQFF. CDR3 DNA sequence: TGTGCCAGCAGTGACTCGTCAGGGGCTCACAATGAGCAGTTCTTC.

The V and J genes are TRBV4-2 and TRBJ1-1, with D possibly being TRBD1 (6 bases). The ends were cut back, 6 bases at V and 8 bases at J, with 10 bases in the middle. The CDR3 covers 11 residues. From germline, CDR1 is LGHNA and CDR2 YNFKEQ. The CDR3 DNA reads as TGTGCCAGCAGACAGGGCAGCGAAGCTTTCTTT. As protein: CASRQGSEAFF.

This chain connects TRBV27 to TRBJ1-2; TRBD1 matches at 10 bases. Germline assignment: CDR1 MNHEY and CDR2 SMNVEV (reference sequence). CDR3 size: 16 residues. V lost 5 bases and J lost 1; bases outside the gene matches: 7. Here the CDR3 reads CASSGTGARNNYGYTF. The CDR3 DNA reads TGTGCCAGCAGTGGGACAGGGGCGAGAAATAACTATGGCTACACCTTC.

The chain is built from TRBV19 and TRBJ1-5; 8 nucleotides align to TRBD1. Germline lookup yields CDR1 LNHDA and CDR2 SQIVND (reference sequence). This CDR3 spans 16 amino acids. V dropped 3 bases and J dropped 4; count of bases not matched to a gene: 8. The CDR3 loop reads CASSISRGLGNQPQHF. CDR3 in DNA: TGTGCCAGTAGTATTTCCAGGGGGCTCGGAAATCAGCCCCAGCATTTT.

At least ten counts were recorded for this clone. Distinct nucleotide sequences in the sample also encode this CDR3. The rearrangement joins TRBV6-4 to TRBJ2-2; possibly TRBD2 for D (5 bases). Trimming left V 2 bases short and J 4 bases short, with 5 bases between. The length of the CDR3 is 13 residues. The V gene's germline CDR1 is MRHNA and CDR2 SNTAGT. The CDR3 spells CASSDRGTGELFF. In nucleotides, the CDR3 is TGTGCCAGCAGTGACCGGGGCACCGGGGAGCTGTTTTTT.

The chain has TRBV15 and TRBJ2-1; 8 bases align to TRBD1. This CDR3 is 13 amino acids long. The V gene end was trimmed by 3 bases and the J gene end by 10 bases; junction bases not matched to a gene: 5. From germline, CDR1 is LNHNV and CDR2 YYDKDF (reference sequence). The CDR3 nucleotides are TGTGCCACCAGCAGGACAGGGGTGGGCGAGCAGTTCTTC. This translates into CATSRTGVGEQFF.

This clone was seen a handful of times. The CDR3 spells CASSPTSEGRTEAFF. In DNA, the CDR3 is TGTGCCAGCTCACCGACTTCTGAGGGCCGGACTGAAGCTTTCTTT. The chain links TRBV18 to TRBJ1-1; no firm D call. Germline values: CDR1 KGHSH, CDR2 LQKENI. The CDR3 is 15 residues long. Trimming took off 3 bases at V and 5 bases at J, with 16 bases between the two ends.

The count of this clone is one. This rearrangement joins TRBV15 to TRBJ2-5; maybe TRBD1 (6 bases). The end of the DNA is better explained by TRBJ2-7, so the J call may be wrong. The germline V gene encodes CDR1 LNHNV and CDR2 YYDKDF (reference sequence). The CDR3 length is 13 residues. The CDR3 nucleotides read TGTGCCACCAGAGGGGACACCACCTACGAGCAGTACTTC. Encoded protein: CATRGDTTYEQYF.

J is TRBJ2-1 and V is TRBV11-2; 8 nucleotides agree with TRBD2. The V gene's germline CDR1 is SGHAT and CDR2 FQNNGV. The CDR3 is made up of 14 amino acids. The V segment lost 1 base and the J segment 11 bases; nucleotides outside the gene matches: 7. The CDR3 coding sequence is TGTGCCAGCAGCTTAGGGATGACTAGCGCTCAGCAGTTCTTC. It yields the protein CASSLGMTSAQQFF.

V usage is TRBV4-1 and J usage is TRBJ1-4; weak D call: TRBD1 (6 bases). The germline V gene encodes CDR1 MGHRA and CDR2 YSYEKL. The CDR3 contains 14 residues. The V end was cut by 4 bases, the J end by 7 bases, with 13 bases between. This chain's CDR3 is CASSPTPRGEKLFF. CDR3 DNA sequence: TGCGCCAGCAGCCCTACTCCCAGGGGTGAAAAACTGTTTTTT.